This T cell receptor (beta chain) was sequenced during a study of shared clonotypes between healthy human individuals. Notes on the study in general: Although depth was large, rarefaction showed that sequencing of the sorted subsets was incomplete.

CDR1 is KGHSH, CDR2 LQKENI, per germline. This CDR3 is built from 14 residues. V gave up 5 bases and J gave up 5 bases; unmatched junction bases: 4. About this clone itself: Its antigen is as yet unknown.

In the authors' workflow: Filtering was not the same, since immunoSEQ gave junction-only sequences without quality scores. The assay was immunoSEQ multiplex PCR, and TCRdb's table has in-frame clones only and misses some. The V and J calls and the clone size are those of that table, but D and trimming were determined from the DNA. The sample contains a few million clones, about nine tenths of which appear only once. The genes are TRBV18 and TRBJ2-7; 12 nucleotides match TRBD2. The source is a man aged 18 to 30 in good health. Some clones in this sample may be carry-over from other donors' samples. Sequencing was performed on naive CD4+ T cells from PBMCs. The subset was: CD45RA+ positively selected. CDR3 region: CASSTGLAGNEQYF. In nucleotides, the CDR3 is TGTGCCAGCTCAACCGGACTAGCGGGAAACGAGCAGTACTTC.